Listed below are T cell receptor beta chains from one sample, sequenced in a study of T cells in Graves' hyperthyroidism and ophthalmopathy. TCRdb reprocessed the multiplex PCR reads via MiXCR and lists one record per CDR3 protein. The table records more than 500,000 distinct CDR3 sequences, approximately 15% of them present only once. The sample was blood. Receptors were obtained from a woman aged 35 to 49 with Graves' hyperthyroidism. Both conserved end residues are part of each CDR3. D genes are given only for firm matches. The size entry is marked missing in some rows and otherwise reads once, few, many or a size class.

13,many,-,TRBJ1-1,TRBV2,TGTGCCAGCAGGTACAGGGAAGGCACTGAAGCTTTCTTT,CASRYREGTEAFF
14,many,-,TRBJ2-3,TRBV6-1,TGTGCCAGCAGTGAGAGGTGGAGAACAGATACGCAGTATTTT,CASSERWRTDTQYF
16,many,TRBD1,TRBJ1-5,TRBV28,TGTGCCAGCAGCCCCGGGACAGGGGGCTTTCAAGGGCCCCAGCATTTT,CASSPGTGGFQGPQHF
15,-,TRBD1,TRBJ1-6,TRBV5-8,TGTGCCAGCAGCCGGGACAGGGTTAGGGGTTCACCCCTCCACTTT,CASSRDRVRGSPLHF
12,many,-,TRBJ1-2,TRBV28,TGTGCCAGCAGTTCCCAGGACTATGGCTACACCTTC,CASSSQDYGYTF
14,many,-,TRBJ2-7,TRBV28,TGTGCCAGCAGTCCGCTCGACGGGGCCTACGAGCAGTACTTC,CASSPLDGAYEQYF
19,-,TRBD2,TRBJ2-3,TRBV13,TGTGCCAGCAGCTTGGGGACTAGCGGGAGTGGAAGCGGAACAGATACGCAGTATTTT,CASSLGTSGSGSGTDTQYF
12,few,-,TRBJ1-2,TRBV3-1,TGTGCCAGCAGCAACCAGGGGTATGGCTACACCTTC,CASSNQGYGYTF
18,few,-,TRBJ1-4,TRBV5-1,TGCGCCAGCAGCTTGGGGATGGTCTCCGGGACACAGAATGAAAAACTGTTTTTT,CASSLGMVSGTQNEKLFF
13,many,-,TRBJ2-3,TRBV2,TGTGCCACCCTACCGTCTAGCACAGATACGCAGTATTTT,CATLPSSTDTQYF
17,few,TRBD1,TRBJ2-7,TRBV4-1,TGCGCCAGCAGCCGATTCCTCCGGGACAGGGAATTATACGAGCAGTACTTC,CASSRFLRDRELYEQYF
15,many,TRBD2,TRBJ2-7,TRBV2,TGTGCCAGCAGTATAGAACTAGCGGGAGCTCTCGAGCAGTACTTC,CASSIELAGALEQYF
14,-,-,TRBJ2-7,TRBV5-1,TGCGCCAGCAGCTTGGTCCCCGCTAACTACGAGCAGTACTTC,CASSLVPANYEQYF
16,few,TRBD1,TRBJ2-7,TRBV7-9,TGTGCCAGCAGTTCAAAAAGGACAGGGGCCTCTTACGAGCAGTACTTC,CASSSKRTGASYEQYF